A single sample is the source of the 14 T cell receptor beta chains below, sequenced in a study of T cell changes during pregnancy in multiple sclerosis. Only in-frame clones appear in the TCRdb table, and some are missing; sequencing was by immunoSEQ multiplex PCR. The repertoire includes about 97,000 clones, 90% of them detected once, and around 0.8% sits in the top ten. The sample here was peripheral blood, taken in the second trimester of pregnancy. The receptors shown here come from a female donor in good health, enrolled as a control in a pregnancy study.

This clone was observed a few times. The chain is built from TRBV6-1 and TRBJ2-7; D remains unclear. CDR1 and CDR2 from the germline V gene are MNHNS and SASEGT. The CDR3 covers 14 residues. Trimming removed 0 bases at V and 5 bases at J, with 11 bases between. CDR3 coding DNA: TGTGCCAGCAGTGAAGCTGTGAACTCAAACGAGCAGTACTTC. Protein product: CASSEAVNSNEQYF.

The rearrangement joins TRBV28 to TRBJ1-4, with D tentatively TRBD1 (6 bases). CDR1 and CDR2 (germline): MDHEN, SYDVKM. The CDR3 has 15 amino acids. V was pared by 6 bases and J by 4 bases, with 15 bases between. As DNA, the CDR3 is TGTGCCAGCAGGACACAGGGCAGGAGTAATGAAAAACTGTTTTTT. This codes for CASRTQGRSNEKLFF.

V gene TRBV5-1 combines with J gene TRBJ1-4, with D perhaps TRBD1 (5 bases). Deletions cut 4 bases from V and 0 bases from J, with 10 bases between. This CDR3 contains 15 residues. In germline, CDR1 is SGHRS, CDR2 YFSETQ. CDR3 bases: TGCGCCAGCAGCCAACCAGGGACAACTAATGAAAAACTGTTTTTT. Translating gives CASSQPGTTNEKLFF.

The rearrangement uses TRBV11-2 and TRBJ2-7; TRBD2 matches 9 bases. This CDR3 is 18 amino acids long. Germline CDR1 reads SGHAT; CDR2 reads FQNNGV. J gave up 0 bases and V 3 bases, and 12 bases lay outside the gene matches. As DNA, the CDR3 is TGTGCCAGCAGCTTTTTCACTAGCGGGCCCGCTAACTCCTACGAGCAGTACTTC. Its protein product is CASSFFTSGPANSYEQYF.

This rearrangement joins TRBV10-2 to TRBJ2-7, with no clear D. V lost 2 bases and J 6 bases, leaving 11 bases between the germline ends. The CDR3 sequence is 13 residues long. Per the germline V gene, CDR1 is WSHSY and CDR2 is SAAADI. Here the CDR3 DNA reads TGCGCCAGCAGTGAGCGGGTGGTGGTCGAGCAGTACTTC. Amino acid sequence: CASSERVVVEQYF.

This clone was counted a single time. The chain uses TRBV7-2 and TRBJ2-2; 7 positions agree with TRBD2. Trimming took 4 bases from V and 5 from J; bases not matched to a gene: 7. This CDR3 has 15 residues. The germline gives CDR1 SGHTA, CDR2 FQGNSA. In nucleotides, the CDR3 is TGTGCCAGCAGCTGGGGCGGGGGAGCTACCGGGGAGCTGTTTTTT. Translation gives CASSWGGGATGELFF.

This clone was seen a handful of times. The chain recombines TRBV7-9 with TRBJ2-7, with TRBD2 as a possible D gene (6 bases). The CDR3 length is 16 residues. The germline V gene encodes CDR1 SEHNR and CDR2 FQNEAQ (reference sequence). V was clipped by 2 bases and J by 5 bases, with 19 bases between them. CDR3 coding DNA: TGTGCCAGCAGCTTAACCGGGGGAACCCTCGTGGACGAGCAGTACTTC. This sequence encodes CASSLTGGTLVDEQYF. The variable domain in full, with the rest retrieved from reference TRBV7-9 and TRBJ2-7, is DTGVSQNPRHKITKRGQNVTFRCDPISEHNRLYWYRQTLGQGPEFLTYFQNEAQLEKSRLLSDRFSAERPKGSFSTLEIQRTEQGDSAMYLCASSLTGGTLVDEQYFGPGTRLTVT.

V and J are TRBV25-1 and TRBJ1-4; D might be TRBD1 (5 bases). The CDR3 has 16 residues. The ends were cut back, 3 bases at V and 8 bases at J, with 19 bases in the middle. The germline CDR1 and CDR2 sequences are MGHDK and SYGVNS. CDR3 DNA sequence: TGTGCCAGCAGTGATACCCCCCTACGTGCAGGGGAAAAACTGTTTTTT. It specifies CASSDTPLRAGEKLFF. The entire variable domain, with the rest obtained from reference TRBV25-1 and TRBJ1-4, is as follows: EADIYQTPRYLVIGTGKKITLECSQTMGHDKMYWYQQDPGMELHLIHYSYGVNSTEKGDLSSESTVSRIRTEHFPLTLESARPSHTSQYLCASSDTPLRAGEKLFFGSGTQLSVL.

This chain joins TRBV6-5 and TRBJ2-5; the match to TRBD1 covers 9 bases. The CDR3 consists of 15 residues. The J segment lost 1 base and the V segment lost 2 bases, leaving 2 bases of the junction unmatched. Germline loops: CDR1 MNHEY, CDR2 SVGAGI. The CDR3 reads CASSYGTGSQETQYF. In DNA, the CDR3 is TGTGCCAGCAGTTACGGGACAGGGAGCCAAGAGACCCAGTACTTC.

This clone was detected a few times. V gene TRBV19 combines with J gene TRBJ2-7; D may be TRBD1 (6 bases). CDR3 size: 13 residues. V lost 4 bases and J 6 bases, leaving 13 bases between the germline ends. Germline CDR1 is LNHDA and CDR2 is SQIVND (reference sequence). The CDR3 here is CASSTLQGSEQYF. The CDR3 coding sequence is TGTGCCAGTAGTACTTTACAGGGTTCCGAGCAGTACTTC. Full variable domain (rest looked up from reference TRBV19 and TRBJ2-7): DGGITQSPKYLFRKEGQNVTLSCEQNLNHDAMYWYRQDPGQGLRLIYYSQIVNDFQKGDIAEGYSVSREKKESFPLTVTSAQKNPTAFYLCASSTLQGSEQYFGPGTRLTVT.

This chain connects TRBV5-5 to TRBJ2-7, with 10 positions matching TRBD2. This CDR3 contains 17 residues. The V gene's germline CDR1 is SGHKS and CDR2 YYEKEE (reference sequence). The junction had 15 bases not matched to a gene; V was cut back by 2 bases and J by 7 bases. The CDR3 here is CASSLRPGPSGRGEQYF. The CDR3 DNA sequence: TGTGCCAGCAGCTTACGACCCGGCCCTAGCGGGAGAGGAGAGCAGTACTTC. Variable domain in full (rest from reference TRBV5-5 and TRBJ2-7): DAGVTQSPTHLIKTRGQQVTLRCSPISGHKSVSWYQQVLGQGPQFIFQYYEKEERGRGNFPDRFSARQFPNYSSELNVNALLLGDSALYLCASSLRPGPSGRGEQYFGPGTRLTVT.

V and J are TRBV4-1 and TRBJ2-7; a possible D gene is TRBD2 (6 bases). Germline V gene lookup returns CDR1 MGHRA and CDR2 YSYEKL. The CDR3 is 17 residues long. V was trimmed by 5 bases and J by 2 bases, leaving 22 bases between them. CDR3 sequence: CASSSIIHTGGTYEQYF. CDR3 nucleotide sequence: TGCGCCAGCAGCTCGATAATCCACACCGGAGGGACCTACGAGCAGTACTTC.

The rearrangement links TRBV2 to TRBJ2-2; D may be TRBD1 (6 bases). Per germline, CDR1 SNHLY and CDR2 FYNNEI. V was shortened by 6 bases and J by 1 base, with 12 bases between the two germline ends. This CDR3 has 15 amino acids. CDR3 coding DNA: TGTGCCAGCAGAACCGGGACACGGAACACCGGGGAGCTGTTTTTT. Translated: CASRTGTRNTGELFF.

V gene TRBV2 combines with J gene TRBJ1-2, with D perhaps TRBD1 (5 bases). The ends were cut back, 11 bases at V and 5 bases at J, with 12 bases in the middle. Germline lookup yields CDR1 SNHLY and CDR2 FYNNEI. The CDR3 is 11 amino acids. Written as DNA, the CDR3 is TGTGCCGGATCAGACAGATATGGCTACACCTTC. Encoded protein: CAGSDRYGYTF. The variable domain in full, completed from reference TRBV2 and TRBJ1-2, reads EPEVTQTPSHQVTQMGQEVILRCVPISNHLYFYWYRQILGQKVEFLVSFYNNEISEKSEIFDDQFSVERPDGSNFTLKIRSTKLEDSAMYFCAGSDRYGYTFGSGTRLTVV.